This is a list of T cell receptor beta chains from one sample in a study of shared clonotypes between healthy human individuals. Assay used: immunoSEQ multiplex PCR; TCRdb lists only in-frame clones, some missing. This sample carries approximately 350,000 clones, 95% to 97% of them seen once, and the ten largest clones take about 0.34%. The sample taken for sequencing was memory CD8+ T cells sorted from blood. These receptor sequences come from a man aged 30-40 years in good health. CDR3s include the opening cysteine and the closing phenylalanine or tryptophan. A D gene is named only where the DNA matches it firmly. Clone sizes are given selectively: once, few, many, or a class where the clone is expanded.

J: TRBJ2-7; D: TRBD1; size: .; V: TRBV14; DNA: TGTGCCAGCAGCGTACGACAGGGGCCTGTCCACGAGCAGTACTTC; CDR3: CASSVRQGPVHEQYF
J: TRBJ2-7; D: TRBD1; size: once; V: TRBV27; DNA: TGTGCCAGCAGTTTAGGGACAGGGGCCTCCTACGAGCAGTACTTC; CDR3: CASSLGTGASYEQYF
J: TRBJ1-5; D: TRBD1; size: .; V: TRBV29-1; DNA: TGCAGCGTTGGGACAGGGGGCAATCAGCCCCAGCATTTT; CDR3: CSVGTGGNQPQHF
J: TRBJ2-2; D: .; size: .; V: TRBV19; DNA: TGTGCCAGTAACAGGGTTGTGGCCGGGGAGCTGTTTTTT; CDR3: CASNRVVAGELFF
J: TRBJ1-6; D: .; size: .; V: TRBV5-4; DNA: TGTGCCAGCAGCTTCGCAGGGGATTCACCCCTCCACTTT; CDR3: CASSFAGDSPLHF
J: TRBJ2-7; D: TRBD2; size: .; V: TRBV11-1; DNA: TGTGCCAGCAGCGTCCATAGCGGGAGGGCCTCGGATGAGCAGTACTTC; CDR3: CASSVHSGRASDEQYF
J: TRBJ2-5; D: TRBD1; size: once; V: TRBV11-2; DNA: TGTGCCAGCAGCTTAGGGGACAGGGAGGGGGAGACCCAGTACTTC; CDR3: CASSLGDREGETQYF
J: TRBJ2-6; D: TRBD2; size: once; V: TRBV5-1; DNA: TGCGCCAGCAGCCCCGTGTTTGGGCTAGCGGGAGTCGGGGCCAACGTCCTGACTTTC; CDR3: CASSPVFGLAGVGANVLTF
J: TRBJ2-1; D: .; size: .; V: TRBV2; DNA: TGTGCCAGCAGTTTATACAATGAGCAGTTCTTC; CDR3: CASSLYNEQFF
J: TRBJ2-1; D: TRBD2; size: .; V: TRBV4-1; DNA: TGCGCCAGCAGCCAAGGGGCTAGCGGGAAATCCTACAATGAGCAGTTCTTC; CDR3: CASSQGASGKSYNEQFF
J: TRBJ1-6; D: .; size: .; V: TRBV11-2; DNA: TGTGCCAGCAGCCCAACCGGGACGATTTCAACACCCCTCCACTTT; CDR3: CASSPTGTISTPLHF
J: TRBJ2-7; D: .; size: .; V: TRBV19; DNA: TGTGCCAGTAGCCCCCGGGACAACTACGAGCAGTACTTC; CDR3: CASSPRDNYEQYF
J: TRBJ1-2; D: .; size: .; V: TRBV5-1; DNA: TGCGCCAGCAGCGATACCGGGGCACCATATGGCTACACCTTC; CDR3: CASSDTGAPYGYTF
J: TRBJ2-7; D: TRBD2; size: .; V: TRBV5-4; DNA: TGTGCCAGCAGCCATACCGAGAGCGGGAGGGCCTACGAGCAGTACTTC; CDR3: CASSHTESGRAYEQYF
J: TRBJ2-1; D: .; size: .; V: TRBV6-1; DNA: TGTGCCAGCAGTGATCGATACGGGGGCTCCTACAATGAGCAGTTCTTC; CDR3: CASSDRYGGSYNEQFF
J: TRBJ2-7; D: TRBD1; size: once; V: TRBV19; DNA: TGTGCCAGGAGGACAGGGTTCTACTTC; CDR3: CARRTGFYF
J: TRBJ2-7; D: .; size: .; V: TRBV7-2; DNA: TGTGCCAGCAGCTTTTCCTACGAGCAGTACTTC; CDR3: CASSFSYEQYF
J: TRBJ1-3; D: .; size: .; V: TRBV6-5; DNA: TGTGCCAGCAGCCGACGAAACTCTGGAAACACCATATATTTT; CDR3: CASSRRNSGNTIYF
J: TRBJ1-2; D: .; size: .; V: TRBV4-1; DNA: TGCGCCAGCAGCCAAGTAGTTCTAGGACGCGATGGCTACACCTTC; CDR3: CASSQVVLGRDGYTF
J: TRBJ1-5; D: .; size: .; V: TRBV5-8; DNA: TGTGCCAGCAGCTTGGGGGCTCAGCCCCAGCATTTT; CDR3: CASSLGAQPQHF
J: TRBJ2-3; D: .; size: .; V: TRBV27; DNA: TGTGCCAGCAGTTTGCGACTAGCAGATACGCAGTATTTT; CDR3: CASSLRLADTQYF
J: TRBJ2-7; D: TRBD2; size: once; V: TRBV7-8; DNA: TGTGCCAGCAGCTTAGTAGGGGGACTAGCGGGAGCCTACGAGCAGTACTTC; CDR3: CASSLVGGLAGAYEQYF
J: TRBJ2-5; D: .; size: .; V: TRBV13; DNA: TGTGCCAGCAGCTCACAAGCCGGGAGTAGGGGGTACCAAGAGACCCAGTACTTC; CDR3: CASSSQAGSRGYQETQYF
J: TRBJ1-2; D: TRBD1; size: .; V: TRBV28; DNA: TGTGCCAGCAGGGGACAGGGGGCTGGCTACACCTTC; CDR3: CASRGQGAGYTF
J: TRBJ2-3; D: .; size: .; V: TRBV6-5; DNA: TGTGCCAGCAGGACCACGAGCGGCACAGATACGCAGTATTTT; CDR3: CASRTTSGTDTQYF
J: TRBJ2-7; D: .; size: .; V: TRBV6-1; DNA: TGTGCCAGCAGTGAAGCGGCCGGGAGTGTGTACGAGCAGTACTTC; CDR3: CASSEAAGSVYEQYF
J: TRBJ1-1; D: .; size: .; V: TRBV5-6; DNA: TGTGCCAGCAGATCAGGGCGGGACACTGAAGCTTTCTTT; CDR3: CASRSGRDTEAFF
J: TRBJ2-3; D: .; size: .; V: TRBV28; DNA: TGTGCCAGCAGTCCTCCGGGACGGAAATTCACAGATACGCAGTATTTT; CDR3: CASSPPGRKFTDTQYF
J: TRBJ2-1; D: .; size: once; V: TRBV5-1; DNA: TGCGCCAGCAGCTTGGTGCAGGGAAGAGGAGGAGACAATGAGCAGTTCTTC; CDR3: CASSLVQGRGGDNEQFF
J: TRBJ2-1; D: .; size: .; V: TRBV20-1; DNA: TGCAGTGCTAGCGAAAATGAGCAGTTCTTC; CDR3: CSASENEQFF
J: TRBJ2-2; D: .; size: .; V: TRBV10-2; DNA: TGCGCCAGCAGTCGGACCGCCGGGTACACCGGGGAGCTGTTTTTT; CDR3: CASSRTAGYTGELFF
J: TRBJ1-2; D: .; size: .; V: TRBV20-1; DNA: TGCAGTGCTCCGGGGCCTCATGGCTACACCTTC; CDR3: CSAPGPHGYTF
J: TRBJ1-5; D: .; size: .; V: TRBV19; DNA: TGTGCCAGTAGTATAGAAAGCGGATTTTACAATCAGCCCCAGCATTTT; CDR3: CASSIESGFYNQPQHF
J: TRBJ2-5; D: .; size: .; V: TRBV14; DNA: TGTGCCAGCAGCCAGGGGATGGGGGAGACCCAGTACTTC; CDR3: CASSQGMGETQYF
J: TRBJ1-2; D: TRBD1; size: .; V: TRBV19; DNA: TGTGCCAGTAGTCCCCACAGGGGCGGGGGCTACACCTTC; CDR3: CASSPHRGGGYTF
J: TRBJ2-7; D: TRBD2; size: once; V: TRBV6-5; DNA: TGTGCCAGCAGTTATAGGCGGGGGGGGATCTACGAGCAGTACTTC; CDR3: CASSYRRGGIYEQYF
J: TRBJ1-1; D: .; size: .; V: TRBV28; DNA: TGTGCCAGCAGTACTAACACTGAAGCTTTCTTT; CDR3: CASSTNTEAFF
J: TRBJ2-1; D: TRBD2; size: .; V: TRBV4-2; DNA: TGTGCCAGCAGCCAAGGTTTACTAGCGGGAGTCAATGAGCAGTTCTTC; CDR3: CASSQGLLAGVNEQFF
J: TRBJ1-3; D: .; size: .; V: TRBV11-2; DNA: TGTGCCAGCAGCCCGACGGGGGGACTATTAAGAAACACCATATATTTT; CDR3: CASSPTGGLLRNTIYF
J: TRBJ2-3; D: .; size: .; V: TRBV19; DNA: TGTGCCAGTAATTTGCCGGGGTCCCGGAGGCAGTATTTT; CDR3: CASNLPGSRRQYF
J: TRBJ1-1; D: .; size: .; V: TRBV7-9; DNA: TGTGCCAGCAGCTTTCGCACTGAAGCTTTCTTT; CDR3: CASSFRTEAFF
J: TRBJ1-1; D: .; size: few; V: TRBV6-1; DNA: TGTGCCAGCAGTGAGACGAAGAACACTGAAGCTTTCTTT; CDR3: CASSETKNTEAFF
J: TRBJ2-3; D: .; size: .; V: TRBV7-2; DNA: TGTGCCAGCAGCTTAAGAGGAGGGCAGGCAGATACGCAGTATTTT; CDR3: CASSLRGGQADTQYF